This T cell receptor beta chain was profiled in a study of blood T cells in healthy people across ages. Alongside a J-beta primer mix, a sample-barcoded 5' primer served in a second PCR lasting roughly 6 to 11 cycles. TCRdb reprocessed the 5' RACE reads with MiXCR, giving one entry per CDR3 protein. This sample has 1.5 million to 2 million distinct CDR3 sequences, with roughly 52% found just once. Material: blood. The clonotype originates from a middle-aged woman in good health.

The CDR3 nucleotides read TGTGCCAGCAGGCCCGGGACAGGGGATCTCTATGGCTACACCTTC. It translates to CASRPGTGDLYGYTF. This sequence joins TRBV6-6 and TRBJ1-2, with 10 bases lining up with TRBD1. This CDR3 is 15 amino acids long. Germline-derived CDR1 and CDR2 are MNHNY and SVGAGI (reference sequence). J gave up 4 bases and V 6 bases, and 8 bases lay outside the gene matches.